A single sample gave rise to the 19 T cell receptor beta chains below, sequenced in a study of T cells after yellow fever vaccination. TCRdb reprocessed the 5' RACE reads via MiXCR and lists one record per CDR3 protein. Of about 170,000 distinct CDR3 sequences detected, about 6.2% appear once; the ten largest clones hold less than 3%. This specimen consisted of CD4+ T cells sorted from PBMCs, obtained on the day of the first yellow fever vaccination. These TCRs come from a man between 18 and 35 years old who received the YFV17D yellow fever vaccine.

In its sample, this clonotype was seen many times. V usage is TRBV5-6 and J usage is TRBJ2-1; no definite D call. CDR1 is SGHDT, CDR2 YYEEEE, per germline. The CDR3 has 11 residues. V dropped 2 bases and J dropped 9 bases, with 6 bases sitting between them. In DNA, the CDR3 is TGTGCCAGCAGCTTCAGGCGTGAGCAGTTCTTC. Translating it yields CASSFRREQFF.

This clonotype was recorded many times. The V gene is TRBV6-6, the J gene TRBJ2-5; 10 nucleotides match TRBD1. The junction had 2 bases not matched to a gene; V was cut back by 6 bases and J by 4 bases. From germline, CDR1 is MNHNY and CDR2 SVGAGI (reference sequence). The length of the CDR3 is 13 residues. The CDR3 loop reads CASSDRGLETQYF. CDR3 DNA sequence: TGTGCCAGCAGCGACAGGGGGCTAGAGACCCAGTACTTC.

This clonotype showed up many times. V gene TRBV11-1 combines with J gene TRBJ2-3; no reliable D call. The germline V gene has CDR1 SGHAT and CDR2 FQDESV (reference sequence). Trimming shortened V by 2 bases and J by 2 bases, and 29 bases separated the two germline ends. This CDR3 contains 21 residues. CDR3 residues: CASSLKVFGWGPNTPTDTQYF. CDR3 in DNA: TGTGCCAGCAGCTTAAAGGTGTTCGGGTGGGGTCCTAATACTCCCACAGATACGCAGTATTTT.

V is TRBV12-3 or TRBV12-4 and J is TRBJ1-6, with a possible D match to TRBD1 (6 bases). Trimming removed 2 bases from V and 7 bases from J, with 12 bases in between. The CDR3 consists of 15 residues. CDR3 coding DNA: TGTGCCAGCAGTTTAAACAGGGTCAGGAATTCACCCCTCCACTTT. Encoded protein: CASSLNRVRNSPLHF.

This clonotype was detected only a few times. At one end the junction does not follow the germline gene, possibly because of a read error. The CDR3 region has the DNA TGTGCCAGAAGTTTAAGAGATACGCAGTATTTT. This encodes CARSLRDTQYF. The chain recombines TRBV12-3 or TRBV12-4 with TRBJ2-3; D remains ambiguous. CDR3 size: 11 residues.

Remarks on this clonotype: A much larger clone lies one base from this, so it may be a read error. The rearrangement links TRBV7-9 to TRBJ2-1; D might be TRBD2 (6 bases). Germline CDR1 SEHNR, CDR2 FQNEAQ (reference sequence). This CDR3 contains 14 residues. The V end lost 4 bases, the J end lost 8 bases, and 15 bases lay between the germline ends. The CDR3 sequence: CASSCSGRKDEQFF. Here the CDR3 DNA reads TGTGCCAGCAGCTGTTCAGGGAGGAAGGATGAGCAGTTCTTC.

This clonotype turned up a few times. The gene calls are TRBV6-1 and TRBJ2-5, with D possibly being TRBD1 (6 bases). Germline V gene data show CDR1 as MNHNS and CDR2 as SASEGT. Trimming stripped 2 bases from V and 5 bases from J, with 15 bases between. This CDR3 comprises 15 residues. The CDR3 DNA is TGTGCCAGCAGTGAAATGTGGGGGCCGAGCGAGACCCAGTACTTC. Its translation: CASSEMWGPSETQYF.

This clonotype was seen many times. J is TRBJ1-1 and V is TRBV18; possible D gene TRBD1, 5 bases. The CDR3 extends over 14 amino acids. CDR1 is KGHSH and CDR2 is LQKENI in the germline V gene. Trimming left V 0 bases short and J 2 bases short, with 7 bases between. CDR3 amino acids: CASSPPGVNTEAFF. The CDR3 region has the DNA TGTGCCAGCTCACCACCGGGGGTAAACACTGAAGCTTTCTTT.

This clonotype was seen many times. The V and J genes are TRBV12-3 or TRBV12-4 and TRBJ2-5; D uncertain. CDR3 length: 15 residues. The V end was cut by 7 bases, the J end by 10 bases, with 25 bases between. The CDR3 DNA is TGTGCCAGCACCGACCTTGTTGTAGGATGGGCGGACCAGTACTTC. Translated, it gives CASTDLVVGWADQYF.

This clonotype has ten or more counts. The V and J genes are TRBV20-1 and TRBJ2-2, with D perhaps TRBD1 or TRBD2 (5 bases each). The CDR3 totals 15 residues. V was shortened by 1 base and J by 4 bases, with 13 bases between the two germline ends. Germline V gene sequence: CDR1 DFQATT, CDR2 SNEGSKA (reference sequence). DNA of the CDR3: TGCAGTGCTAGAGCGGGTGGGGACCCCACCGGGGAGCTGTTTTTT. Its protein is CSARAGGDPTGELFF.

This clonotype was found a few times. The chain recombines TRBV29-1 with TRBJ2-5; D is ambiguous. Germline loops: CDR1 SQVTM, CDR2 ANQGSEA. V lost 3 bases to trimming and J lost 8 bases, with 16 bases between them. The CDR3 spans 13 residues. As DNA, the CDR3 is TGCAGCGTTGATTTAACCCGCCGGGCAACCCAGTACTTC. This encodes CSVDLTRRATQYF.

This clonotype was seen a few times. The genes are TRBV18 and TRBJ2-3, with D uncertain. In germline, CDR1 is KGHSH, CDR2 LQKENI. The length of the CDR3 is 14 residues. The V gene lost 4 bases and the J gene lost 0 bases, with 8 bases spanning the gap. The DNA for the CDR3 is TGTGCCAGCTCACGTGATTTTAGCACAGATACGCAGTATTTT. Translated, it gives CASSRDFSTDTQYF.

This clonotype has more than one count but fewer than ten. The J gene is TRBJ1-3, the V gene TRBV10-3, with D uncertain. The V and J ends lost 0 bases and 0 bases respectively, with 9 bases between them. The CDR3 length is 16 residues. Germline CDR1 reads ENHRY; CDR2 reads SYGVKD. Written as DNA, the CDR3 is TGTGCCATCAGTGAGTCAAACCCATTCTCTGGAAACACCATATATTTT. This sequence encodes CAISESNPFSGNTIYF.

This rearrangement joins TRBV4-2 to TRBJ2-3, with D perhaps matching TRBD2 (6 bases). The length of the CDR3 is 15 residues. V was trimmed by 4 bases and J by 2 bases, leaving 13 bases between them. Germline CDR1 is LGHNA and CDR2 is YNFKEQ. Here the CDR3 reads CASSRERRDTDTQYF. As DNA, the CDR3 is TGTGCCAGCAGCCGCGAACGGAGGGACACAGATACGCAGTATTTT.

CDR3 amino acids: CASSQTGDNAEQNV. For the CDR3, the DNA is TGTGCCAGCAGCCAAACAGGGGATAATGCCGAGCAGAACGTC. This chain joins TRBV4-2 and TRBJ2-7; 7 nucleotides agree with TRBD1. Germline values: CDR1 LGHNA, CDR2 YNFKEQ. CDR3 length: 14 residues.

In its sample, this clonotype was seen many times. J is TRBJ2-1 and V is TRBV7-2; 12 bases are shared with TRBD1. CDR1 is SGHTA, CDR2 FQGNSA, per germline. The junction had 1 base not matched to a gene; V was cut back by 5 bases and J by 5 bases. CDR3 length equals 14 residues. This CDR3 reads CASSRDRGHNEQFF. As DNA, the CDR3 is TGTGCCAGCAGCCGGGACAGGGGGCACAATGAGCAGTTCTTC.

This clonotype came up many times. The V gene is TRBV24-1, the J gene TRBJ2-3; no firm D call. CDR3 size: 16 residues. The V gene lost 4 bases and the J gene lost 5 bases, with 18 bases spanning the gap. The germline CDR1 and CDR2 sequences are KGHDR and SFDVKD. The CDR3 loop reads CATSDNLGGSGDTQYF. The CDR3 DNA follows: TGTGCCACCAGTGACAATCTAGGTGGGTCGGGAGATACGCAGTATTTT.

The chain employs TRBV4-2 and TRBJ2-3; D call uncertain. The CDR3 totals 13 residues. The V and J ends lost 4 bases and 4 bases respectively, with 9 bases between them. CDR1 is LGHNA, CDR2 YNFKEQ, per germline. In DNA form, the CDR3 reads TGTGCCAGCAGCCTCGCGACGGCAGATACGCAGTATTTT. Protein sequence: CASSLATADTQYF.

At least ten counts were recorded for this clonotype. The chain employs TRBV28 and TRBJ2-4; TRBD1 matches 7 bases. The CDR3 consists of 14 residues. Looked up from germline, CDR1 is MDHEN and CDR2 is SYDVKM. V lost 5 bases, J lost 4 bases, and 5 bases stayed unmatched. The CDR3 loop is CASSRGQQKNIQYF. In DNA form, the CDR3 reads TGTGCCAGCAGTAGGGGACAGCAAAAAAACATTCAGTACTTC.